The 13 T cell receptor beta chains in this list originate from one sample, sequenced in a study of somatic mutations in cytotoxic T cells in rheumatoid arthritis. Profiled with immunoSEQ multiplex PCR; TCRdb holds only in-frame clones, not every one. The repertoire includes 15,000 to 20,000 clones, more than 65% of them detected once, and roughly 9.8% sits in the top ten. The sample taken for sequencing was CD8+ T cells sorted from blood. The receptors derive from an adult with rheumatoid arthritis.

V is TRBV4-1 and J is TRBJ1-2; 10 bases map to TRBD1. The V and J ends lost 5 bases and 6 bases, in that order; junction bases with no gene match: 9. Germline assignment: CDR1 MGHRA and CDR2 YSYEKL. There are 15 residues in the CDR3. DNA of the CDR3: TGCGCCAGCAGCGGTCAGGACAGGGGGATAAATGGCTACACCTTC. It yields the protein CASSGQDRGINGYTF.

This clone was recorded only once. The chain has TRBV2 and TRBJ2-3; 11 positions agree with TRBD2. This CDR3 spans 20 amino acids. Looked up from germline, CDR1 is SNHLY and CDR2 is FYNNEI. Trimming at V came to 8 bases and at J to 0 bases, leaving 19 bases not matched to a gene. The CDR3 is CASPRRAAGTSGRSTDTQYF. CDR3 coding DNA: TGTGCCAGCCCCCGAAGGGCAGCCGGGACTAGCGGCCGGAGCACAGATACGCAGTATTTT.

J is TRBJ1-1 and V is TRBV7-2; D call uncertain. In germline, CDR1 is SGHTA, CDR2 FQGNSA. With 2 bases removed from V and 6 bases from J, the gap between germline ends came to 13 bases. The length of the CDR3 is 14 residues. The CDR3 loop is CASSLSGRLPEAFF. The DNA for the CDR3 is TGTGCCAGCAGCTTATCAGGCAGGCTCCCTGAAGCTTTCTTT.

The V and J genes are TRBV7-8 and TRBJ2-1, with 11 bases aligning to TRBD2. The CDR3 loop spans 16 amino acids. The V gene end was trimmed by 0 bases and the J gene end by 5 bases; junction bases not matched to a gene: 3. Germline V gene lookup returns CDR1 SGHVS and CDR2 FQNEAQ. Written as DNA, the CDR3 is TGTGCCAGCAGCTTAGCGAGACTAGCGGGGAACAATGAGCAGTTCTTC. Encoded protein: CASSLARLAGNNEQFF.

This chain links TRBV7-2 with TRBJ2-2; 12 bases line up with TRBD2. The trim removed 0 bases at V and 5 bases at J, leaving 13 bases unmatched. CDR1 and CDR2 from the germline V gene are SGHTA and FQGNSA. CDR3 size: 20 residues. The CDR3 loop is CASSLAPSLAGGPWTGELFF. Here the CDR3 DNA reads TGTGCCAGCAGCTTAGCTCCTTCGCTAGCGGGGGGGCCGTGGACCGGGGAGCTGTTTTTT. Variable domain in full (rest from reference TRBV7-2 and TRBJ2-2): GAGVSQSPSNKVTEKGKDVELRCDPISGHTALYWYRQSLGQGLEFLIYFQGNSAPDKSGLPSDRFSAERTGGSVSTLTIQRTQQEDSAVYLCASSLAPSLAGGPWTGELFFGEGSRLTVL.

The chain links TRBV20-1 to TRBJ2-3, with a possible D match to TRBD2 (5 bases). There are 11 residues in the CDR3. Trimming shortened V by 7 bases and J by 3 bases, and 8 bases separated the two germline ends. The germline V gene encodes CDR1 DFQATT and CDR2 SNEGSKA (reference sequence). CDR3 region: CSGGATDTQYF. In DNA form, the CDR3 reads TGCAGTGGGGGAGCAACAGATACGCAGTATTTT.

The table lists this clone with a few counts. The chain uses TRBV7-2 and TRBJ2-7; D is uncertain. In germline, CDR1 is SGHTA, CDR2 FQGNSA. CDR3 length: 12 amino acids. Trimming pared 4 bases from V and 3 bases from J, leaving 7 bases between. As DNA, the CDR3 is TGTGCCAGCAGCTGGCCAAACTACGAGCAGTACTTC. Its translation is CASSWPNYEQYF.

The rearrangement uses TRBV5-1 and TRBJ1-2, with D unclear. V was cut by 3 bases and J by 8 bases, with 14 bases left in between. CDR3 length: 13 residues. Looked up from germline, CDR1 is SGHRS and CDR2 is YFSETQ. The CDR3 bases are TGCGCCAGCAGCTACGATGCCCCTGTGGGCTACACCTTC. It codes for CASSYDAPVGYTF.

The gene calls are TRBV9 and TRBJ2-7, with D possibly TRBD2 on 5 matching bases. The CDR3 is 12 residues long. Per germline, CDR1 SGDLS and CDR2 YYNGEE. The ends were cut back, 3 bases at V and 3 bases at J, with 7 bases in the middle. CDR3: CASSDEGYEQYF. The DNA of the CDR3 is TGTGCCAGCAGCGACGAGGGCTACGAGCAGTACTTC.

The chain links TRBV5-1 to TRBJ2-3, with 9 bases matching TRBD2. CDR3 length: 16 residues. Trimming at V came to 0 bases and at J to 2 bases, leaving 4 bases not matched to a gene. Germline V gives CDR1 SGHRS, CDR2 YFSETQ. CDR3 sequence reads: CASSLEAGGPTDTQYF. CDR3 coding DNA: TGCGCCAGCAGCTTGGAGGCGGGGGGGCCCACAGATACGCAGTATTTT. Drawing the rest from reference TRBV5-1 and TRBJ2-3, the complete variable domain is KAGVTQTPRYLIKTRGQQVTLSCSPISGHRSVSWYQQTPGQGLQFLFEYFSETQRNKGNFPGRFSGRQFSNSRSEMNVSTLELGDSALYLCASSLEAGGPTDTQYFGPGTRLTVL.

V is TRBV5-4 and J is TRBJ2-1; 9 bases map to TRBD2. Trimming removed 0 bases from V and 6 bases from J; junction bases left unmatched: 7. CDR3 size: 16 residues. From germline, CDR1 is SGHNT and CDR2 YYREEE (reference sequence). CDR3 nucleotides: TGTGCCAGCAGCTTGGGGCCGGGACTAGCCCTCAATGAGCAGTTCTTC. It encodes CASSLGPGLALNEQFF.

This sequence joins TRBV27 and TRBJ2-1; D remains ambiguous. Per the germline V gene, CDR1 is MNHEY and CDR2 is SMNVEV (reference sequence). The CDR3 sequence is 14 residues long. Trimming cost V 3 bases and J 0 bases, with 6 bases left between them. CDR3 region: CASSLAVSYNEQFF. The CDR3 DNA reads TGTGCCAGCAGTTTGGCGGTCTCCTACAATGAGCAGTTCTTC.

Only a few counts were recorded for this clone. The chain uses TRBV15 and TRBJ2-1, with D perhaps matching TRBD2 (6 bases). Germline loops: CDR1 LNHNV, CDR2 YYDKDF (reference sequence). This CDR3 region has 12 residues. Trimming removed 6 bases from V and 10 bases from J, with 13 bases in between. The CDR3, as DNA: TGTGCCACCAGTTGGAGGGCCAACGAGCAGTTCTTC. Protein: CATSWRANEQFF.